The 20 T cell receptor beta chains below come from one sample, sequenced in a study of shared clonotypes between healthy human individuals. Using immunoSEQ multiplex PCR, the repertoire was profiled, and TCRdb retains in-frame clones only, with some absent. The repertoire holds about 2.4 million clones, with roughly 92% as singletons. Material: naive CD4+ T cells sorted from blood. The sample's subset: CD45RA+ positively selected. Receptors originate from a man aged 18 to 30 in good health.

The chain recombines TRBV2 with TRBJ2-7; D is ambiguous. V shed 1 base and J shed 3 bases, with 13 bases lying between them. The CDR3 has 15 amino acids. From germline, CDR1 is SNHLY and CDR2 FYNNEI. CDR3 amino acids: CASSEVPRVVYEQYF. CDR3 bases: TGTGCCAGCAGTGAAGTTCCCCGGGTGGTCTACGAGCAGTACTTC.

The count of this clone is one. The CDR3 spells CATPHPYEQYF. In DNA form, the CDR3 reads TGTGCCACTCCGCACCCCTACGAGCAGTACTTC. The chain recombines TRBV9 with TRBJ2-7; D unresolved. The V end lost 9 bases, the J end lost 2 bases, and 9 bases lay between the germline ends. CDR3 length equals 11 residues. Per the germline V gene, CDR1 is SGDLS and CDR2 is YYNGEE.

The rearrangement uses TRBV7-2 and TRBJ2-2, with D uncertain. The CDR3 totals 13 residues. The germline CDR1 and CDR2 sequences are SGHTA and FQGNSA. The V end was cut by 5 bases, the J end by 2 bases, with 6 bases between. In nucleotides, the CDR3 is TGTGCCAGCAGCGTTGGTAACACCGGGGAGCTGTTTTTT. Translated, it gives CASSVGNTGELFF.

J is TRBJ2-7 and V is TRBV29-1; 9 nucleotides agree with TRBD1. Unmatched junction bases numbered 12, after V lost 6 bases and J lost 9 bases. Germline values: CDR1 SQVTM, CDR2 ANQGSEA. This CDR3 is 13 amino acids long. The CDR3 nucleotides read TGCAGCGTAGATCCCGGGACAGGGAACTTGCAGTACTTC. Amino acid sequence: CSVDPGTGNLQYF.

This chain joins TRBV11-3 and TRBJ2-1; the match to TRBD2 covers 8 bases. CDR1 and CDR2 from the germline V gene are SGHNT and YENEEA. The CDR3 totals 16 residues. V shed 2 bases, J shed 8 bases, and the junction held 11 bases outside the gene matches. CDR3 bases: TGTGCCAGCAGCTTAAACGCGGGGGGCCGAGGGGATGAGCAGTTCTTC. Amino acids: CASSLNAGGRGDEQFF.

This chain connects TRBV2 to TRBJ1-2, with 10 bases fitting TRBD1. Trimming cost V 3 bases and J 8 bases; bases outside gene matches: 9. The germline CDR1 and CDR2 sequences are SNHLY and FYNNEI. This CDR3 spans 15 amino acids. The CDR3 region is CASSETGTGAYGYTF. CDR3 bases: TGTGCCAGCAGTGAGACCGGGACAGGGGCATACGGCTACACCTTC. Complete variable domain (other parts from reference TRBV2 and TRBJ1-2): EPEVTQTPSHQVTQMGQEVILRCVPISNHLYFYWYRQILGQKVEFLVSFYNNEISEKSEIFDDQFSVERPDGSNFTLKIRSTKLEDSAMYFCASSETGTGAYGYTFGSGTRLTVV.

This chain joins TRBV7-9 and TRBJ1-1; possible D gene TRBD1, 5 bases. The germline V and J ends were trimmed by 4 bases and 4 bases, with 19 bases remaining between them. This CDR3 has 16 residues. CDR1 and CDR2 from the germline V gene are SEHNR and FQNEAQ (reference sequence). CDR3 coding DNA: TGTGCCAGCAGCTCCCAGACGGATGGGGCGAGCACTGAAGCTTTCTTT. Encoded protein: CASSSQTDGASTEAFF. Full variable domain (remainder filled in from reference TRBV7-9 and TRBJ1-1): DTGVSQNPRHKITKRGQNVTFRCDPISEHNRLYWYRQTLGQGPEFLTYFQNEAQLEKSRLLSDRFSAERPKGSFSTLEIQRTEQGDSAMYLCASSSQTDGASTEAFFGQGTRLTVV.

The CDR3 protein is CASSPGQPTSLEQYF. CDR3 coding DNA: TGTGCCAGCAGCCCTGGACAGCCCACTAGTTTGGAGCAGTACTTC. The chain links TRBV11-2 to TRBJ2-7, with D maybe TRBD1 (6 bases). Germline CDR1 is SGHAT and CDR2 is FQNNGV. The CDR3 spans 15 residues. The V and J ends lost 5 bases and 7 bases respectively, with 21 bases between them.

The chain recombines TRBV19 with TRBJ1-6; D not resolved. With 5 bases removed from V and 7 bases from J, the gap between germline ends came to 12 bases. CDR3 size: 14 residues. From germline, CDR1 is LNHDA and CDR2 SQIVND (reference sequence). CDR3 region: CASSGDSSNSPLHF. The CDR3 nucleotides are TGTGCCAGTAGTGGGGATTCGTCCAATTCACCCCTCCACTTT.

The genes are TRBV15 and TRBJ2-5; D call uncertain. The ends were cut back, 4 bases at V and 1 base at J, with 7 bases in the middle. The CDR3 runs to 13 residues. The germline V gene encodes CDR1 LNHNV and CDR2 YYDKDF (reference sequence). The CDR3 is CATSTRGQETQYF. The CDR3 nucleotides read TGTGCCACCAGCACCCGAGGCCAAGAGACCCAGTACTTC.

The chain joins TRBV19 to TRBJ1-6; 7 bases align to TRBD1. The germline V gene encodes CDR1 LNHDA and CDR2 SQIVND (reference sequence). The V and J ends lost 6 bases and 6 bases, in that order; junction bases with no gene match: 8. The CDR3 is made up of 15 amino acids. CDR3 amino acids: CASRLNRGGNSPLHF. In nucleotides, the CDR3 is TGTGCCAGTAGACTGAACAGGGGAGGTAATTCACCCCTCCACTTT. Using reference TRBV19 and TRBJ1-6 for the parts outside the CDR3, the full variable domain is DGGITQSPKYLFRKEGQNVTLSCEQNLNHDAMYWYRQDPGQGLRLIYYSQIVNDFQKGDIAEGYSVSREKKESFPLTVTSAQKNPTAFYLCASRLNRGGNSPLHFGNGTRLTVT.

The chain recombines TRBV19 with TRBJ2-3; 12 bases line up with TRBD1. There are 16 residues in the CDR3. J lost 6 bases, V lost 0 bases, and 4 bases had no gene match. Germline V gene lookup returns CDR1 LNHDA and CDR2 SQIVND (reference sequence). The CDR3 DNA sequence: TGTGCCAGTAGTATAGATGGGACAGGGGGCTATGATACGCAGTATTTT. Translation gives CASSIDGTGGYDTQYF.

CDR3 protein: CASSSDRGNTDTQYF. The CDR3 region has the DNA TGCGCCAGCAGCTCAGACAGGGGTAACACAGATACGCAGTATTTT. The gene calls are TRBV5-1 and TRBJ2-3, with TRBD1 matching over 8 bases. Germline CDR1 is SGHRS and CDR2 is YFSETQ. After removal of 3 bases from V and 2 bases from J, the junction contained 5 bases not matched to a gene. The CDR3 sequence is 15 residues long.

This clone was seen a few times. The V and J genes are TRBV28 and TRBJ1-5, with 9 bases identical to TRBD1. This CDR3 region has 17 residues. Trimming cost V 8 bases and J 2 bases; bases outside gene matches: 13. Germline CDR1 and CDR2: MDHEN and SYDVKM. CDR3 region: CASSAGTGKRGNQPQHF. The CDR3 nucleotides read TGTGCCAGCTCGGCCGGGACAGGGAAGAGGGGCAATCAGCCCCAGCATTTT.

The V and J genes are TRBV5-4 and TRBJ2-1; 7 nucleotides align to TRBD1. CDR1 and CDR2 (germline): SGHNT, YYREEE (reference sequence). J was trimmed by 6 bases and V by 2 bases; bases with no gene match: 8. The CDR3 runs to 15 residues. CDR3 in amino acids: CASSFRVRDSNEQFF. As DNA, the CDR3 is TGTGCCAGCAGCTTTCGGGTCCGGGACAGCAATGAGCAGTTCTTC.

J is TRBJ2-1 and V is TRBV6-9; tentative D call: TRBD2 (5 bases). This CDR3 contains 14 residues. Germline loops: CDR1 MNHGY, CDR2 SVAAGI. Trimming shortened V by 8 bases and J by 4 bases, and 15 bases separated the two germline ends. The CDR3 DNA reads as TGTGCCAGCCCTCGCAGGACGGGGTACAATGAGCAGTTCTTC. Its translation is CASPRRTGYNEQFF.

The chain uses TRBV5-1 and TRBJ2-3; 14 positions agree with TRBD2. V trimming: 1 base; J trimming: 5 bases; junction bases outside the gene matches: 6. CDR3 length equals 17 residues. Germline values: CDR1 SGHRS, CDR2 YFSETQ. As DNA, the CDR3 is TGCGCCAGCAGCTTGCCGACTAGCGGGGGGGCGCGAGATACGCAGTATTTT. Its protein product is CASSLPTSGGARDTQYF.

The chain links TRBV19 to TRBJ1-5; unclear D gene. The V and J ends lost 5 bases and 1 base respectively, with 12 bases between them. This CDR3 has 15 residues. CDR1 is LNHDA, CDR2 SQIVND, per germline (reference sequence). The CDR3 DNA sequence: TGTGCCAGTAGTCCAGTAACGGCGAGCAATCAGCCCCAGCATTTT. Translated, it gives CASSPVTASNQPQHF.

The V and J genes are TRBV5-1 and TRBJ2-5, with TRBD2 matching 9 bases. This CDR3 region has 15 residues. V was clipped by 5 bases and J by 5 bases; unmatched bases: 10. Germline V lookup: CDR1 SGHRS, CDR2 YFSETQ. This CDR3 reads CASRGTGLATETQYF. CDR3 in DNA: TGCGCCAGCAGGGGAACGGGACTAGCAACGGAGACCCAGTACTTC.

With regard to this clone: The sample carries other DNA sequences with the same CDR3. As DNA, the CDR3 is TGCGCCAGCAGCTCGGGACAGAGTCCCTACGAGCAGTACTTC. Protein sequence: CASSSGQSPYEQYF. J is TRBJ2-7 and V is TRBV5-1; 7 bases line up with TRBD1. Germline values: CDR1 SGHRS, CDR2 YFSETQ. CDR3 size: 14 residues. With V trimmed by 3 bases and J by 2 bases, 5 bases remained unmatched.